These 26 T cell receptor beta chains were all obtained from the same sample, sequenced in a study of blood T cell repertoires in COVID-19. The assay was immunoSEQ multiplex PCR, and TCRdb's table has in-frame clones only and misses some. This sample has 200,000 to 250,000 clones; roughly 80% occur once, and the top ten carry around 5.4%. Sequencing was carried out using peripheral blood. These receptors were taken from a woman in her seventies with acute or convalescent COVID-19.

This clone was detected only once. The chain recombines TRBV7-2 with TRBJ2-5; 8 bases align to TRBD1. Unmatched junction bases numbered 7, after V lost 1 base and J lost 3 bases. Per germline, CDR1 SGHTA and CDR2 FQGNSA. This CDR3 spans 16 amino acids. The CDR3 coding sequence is TGTGCCAGCAGCTTAGGCAGGGGGCGCGGAGAAGAGACCCAGTACTTC. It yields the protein CASSLGRGRGEETQYF. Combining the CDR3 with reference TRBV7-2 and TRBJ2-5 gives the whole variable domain GAGVSQSPSNKVTEKGKDVELRCDPISGHTALYWYRQSLGQGLEFLIYFQGNSAPDKSGLPSDRFSAERTGGSVSTLTIQRTQQEDSAVYLCASSLGRGRGEETQYFGPGTRLLVL.

The CDR3 nucleotides read TGTGCCAGCAGCCCGGGGGCGGGAGGGCCGTTAGGGCCCTCCCAGTACTTC. This encodes CASSPGAGGPLGPSQYF. This sequence joins TRBV5-4 and TRBJ2-5; 9 bases map to TRBD2. Germline assignment: CDR1 SGHNT and CDR2 YYREEE (reference sequence). After removal of 4 bases from V and 9 bases from J, the junction contained 19 bases not matched to a gene. The CDR3 is made up of 17 amino acids.

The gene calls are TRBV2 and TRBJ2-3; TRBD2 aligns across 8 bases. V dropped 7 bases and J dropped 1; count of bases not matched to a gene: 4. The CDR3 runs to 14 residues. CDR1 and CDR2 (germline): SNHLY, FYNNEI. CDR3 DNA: TGTGCCAGCAAGGTACTAGCGGGCACAGATACGCAGTATTTT. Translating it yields CASKVLAGTDTQYF.

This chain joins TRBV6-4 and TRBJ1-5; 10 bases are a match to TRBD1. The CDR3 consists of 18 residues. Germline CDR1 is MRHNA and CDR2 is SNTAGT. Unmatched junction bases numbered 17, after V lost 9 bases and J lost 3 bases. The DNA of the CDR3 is TGTGCCAGAAGGACTTTCTTCGGGACAGGGGTCCCCAATCAGCCCCAGCATTTT. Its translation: CARRTFFGTGVPNQPQHF.

CDR3 amino acids: CASSSNPGAPQHF. The CDR3 DNA is TGCGCCAGCAGCTCAAACCCAGGGGCCCCCCAGCATTTT. The V and J genes are TRBV5-1 and TRBJ1-5; D is perhaps TRBD1 (6 bases). This CDR3 comprises 13 residues. Germline V gives CDR1 SGHRS, CDR2 YFSETQ. V was clipped by 3 bases and J by 10 bases, with 14 bases between them.

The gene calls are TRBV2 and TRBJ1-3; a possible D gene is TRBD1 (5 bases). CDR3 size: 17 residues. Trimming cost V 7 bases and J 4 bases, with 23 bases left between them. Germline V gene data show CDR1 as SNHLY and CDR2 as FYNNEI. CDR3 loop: CASIRTSTDERGNTIYF. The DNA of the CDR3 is TGTGCCAGCATACGAACCTCGACAGACGAAAGGGGAAACACCATATATTTT.

The CDR3 loop reads CASSLSQGSQPQHF. The CDR3 region has the DNA TGTGCCAGCAGTTTGTCCCAGGGAAGTCAGCCCCAGCATTTT. This chain uses TRBV28 with TRBJ1-5; possibly TRBD1 for D (5 bases). Germline assignment: CDR1 MDHEN and CDR2 SYDVKM. The CDR3 is 14 amino acids. With 3 bases removed from V and 6 bases from J, the gap between germline ends came to 12 bases.

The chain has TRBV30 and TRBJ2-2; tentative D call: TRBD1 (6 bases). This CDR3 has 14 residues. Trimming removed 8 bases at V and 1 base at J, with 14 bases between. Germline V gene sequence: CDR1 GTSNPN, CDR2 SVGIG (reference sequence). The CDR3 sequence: CARAPTGNTGELFF. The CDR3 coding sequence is TGTGCCCGGGCCCCGACAGGGAACACCGGGGAGCTGTTTTTT. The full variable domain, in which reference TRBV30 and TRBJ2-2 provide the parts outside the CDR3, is SQTIHQWPATLVQPVGSPLSLECTVEGTSNPNLYWYRQAAGRGLQLLFYSVGIGQISSEVPQNLSASRPQDRQFILSSKKLLLSDSGFYLCARAPTGNTGELFFGEGSRLTVL.

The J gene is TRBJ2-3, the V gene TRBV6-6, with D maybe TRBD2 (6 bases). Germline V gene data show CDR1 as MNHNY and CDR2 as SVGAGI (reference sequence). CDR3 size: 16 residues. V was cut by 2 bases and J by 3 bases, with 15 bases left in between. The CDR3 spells CASSYKYGSLTDTQYF. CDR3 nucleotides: TGTGCCAGCAGTTACAAATACGGGAGTTTGACAGATACGCAGTATTTT.

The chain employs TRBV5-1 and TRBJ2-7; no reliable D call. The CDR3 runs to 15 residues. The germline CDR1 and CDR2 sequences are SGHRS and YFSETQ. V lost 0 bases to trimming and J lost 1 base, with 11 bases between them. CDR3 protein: CASSLGLGASYEQYF. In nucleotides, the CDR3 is TGCGCCAGCAGCTTGGGGCTAGGAGCATCCTACGAGCAGTACTTC.

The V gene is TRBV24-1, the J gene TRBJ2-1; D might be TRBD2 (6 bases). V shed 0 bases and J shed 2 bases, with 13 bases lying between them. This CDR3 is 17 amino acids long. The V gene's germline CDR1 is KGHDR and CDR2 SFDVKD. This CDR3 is CATSDLASAETYNEQFF. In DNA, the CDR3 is TGTGCCACCAGTGATTTGGCTAGCGCGGAAACCTACAATGAGCAGTTCTTC.

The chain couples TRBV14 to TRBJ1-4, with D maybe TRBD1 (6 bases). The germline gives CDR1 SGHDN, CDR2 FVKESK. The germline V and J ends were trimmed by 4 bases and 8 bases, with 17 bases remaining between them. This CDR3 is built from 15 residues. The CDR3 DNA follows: TGTGCCAGCAGCCGAGGACAGCTTGGACTCGAAAAACTGTTTTTT. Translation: CASSRGQLGLEKLFF.

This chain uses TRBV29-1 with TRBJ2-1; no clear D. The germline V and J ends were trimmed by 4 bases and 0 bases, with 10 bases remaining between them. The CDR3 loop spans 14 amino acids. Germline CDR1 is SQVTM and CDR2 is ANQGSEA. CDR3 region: CSVVSPSSYNEQFF. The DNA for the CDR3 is TGCAGCGTTGTTTCCCCGAGCTCCTACAATGAGCAGTTCTTC.

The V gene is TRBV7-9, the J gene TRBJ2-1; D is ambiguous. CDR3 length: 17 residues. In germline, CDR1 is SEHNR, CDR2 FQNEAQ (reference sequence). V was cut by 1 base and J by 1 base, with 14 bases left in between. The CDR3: CASSLGSQIYSYNEQFF. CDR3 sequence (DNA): TGTGCCAGCAGCTTAGGTTCGCAGATTTATTCCTACAATGAGCAGTTCTTC.

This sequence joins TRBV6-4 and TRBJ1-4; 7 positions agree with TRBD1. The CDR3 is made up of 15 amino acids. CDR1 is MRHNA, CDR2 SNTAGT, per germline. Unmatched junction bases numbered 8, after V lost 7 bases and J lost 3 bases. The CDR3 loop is CASKEQGFANEKLFF. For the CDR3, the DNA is TGTGCCAGCAAGGAACAGGGGTTTGCTAATGAAAAACTGTTTTTT.

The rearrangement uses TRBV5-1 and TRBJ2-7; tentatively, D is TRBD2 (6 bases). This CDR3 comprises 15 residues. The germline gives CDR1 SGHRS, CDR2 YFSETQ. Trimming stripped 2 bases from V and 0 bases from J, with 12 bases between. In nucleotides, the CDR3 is TGCGCCAGCAGCTTTAGAGCCGGGAGCTCCTACGAGCAGTACTTC. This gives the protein CASSFRAGSSYEQYF.

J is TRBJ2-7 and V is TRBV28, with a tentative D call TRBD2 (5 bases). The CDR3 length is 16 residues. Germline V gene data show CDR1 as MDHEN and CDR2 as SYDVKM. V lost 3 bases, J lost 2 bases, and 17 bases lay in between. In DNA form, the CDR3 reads TGTGCCAGCAGTTTCCCCATATCGGAGGCTACCTACGAGCAGTACTTC. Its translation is CASSFPISEATYEQYF.

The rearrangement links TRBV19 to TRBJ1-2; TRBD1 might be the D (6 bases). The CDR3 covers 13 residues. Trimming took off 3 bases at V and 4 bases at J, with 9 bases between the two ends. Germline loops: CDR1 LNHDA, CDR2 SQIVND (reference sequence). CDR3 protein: CASSMAGAYGYTF. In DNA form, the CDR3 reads TGTGCCAGTAGTATGGCAGGGGCCTATGGCTACACCTTC.

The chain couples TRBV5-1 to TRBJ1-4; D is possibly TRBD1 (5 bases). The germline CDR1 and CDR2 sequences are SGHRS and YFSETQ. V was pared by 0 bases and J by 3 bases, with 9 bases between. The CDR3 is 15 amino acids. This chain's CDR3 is CASSLEAGPNEKLFF. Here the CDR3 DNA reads TGCGCCAGCAGCTTGGAGGCAGGGCCTAATGAAAAACTGTTTTTT.

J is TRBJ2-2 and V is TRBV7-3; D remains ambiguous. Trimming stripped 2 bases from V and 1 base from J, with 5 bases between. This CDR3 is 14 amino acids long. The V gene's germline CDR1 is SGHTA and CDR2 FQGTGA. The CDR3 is CASSLAGNTGELFF. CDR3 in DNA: TGTGCCAGCAGCTTAGCAGGGAACACCGGGGAGCTGTTTTTT.

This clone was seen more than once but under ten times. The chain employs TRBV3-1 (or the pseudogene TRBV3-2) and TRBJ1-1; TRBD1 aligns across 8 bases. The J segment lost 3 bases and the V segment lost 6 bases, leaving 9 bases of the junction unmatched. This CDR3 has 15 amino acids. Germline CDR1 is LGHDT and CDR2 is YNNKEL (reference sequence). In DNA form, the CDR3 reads TGTGCCAGCAGGAACCAGGGGGCAGGGGACACTGAAGCTTTCTTT. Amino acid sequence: CASRNQGAGDTEAFF.

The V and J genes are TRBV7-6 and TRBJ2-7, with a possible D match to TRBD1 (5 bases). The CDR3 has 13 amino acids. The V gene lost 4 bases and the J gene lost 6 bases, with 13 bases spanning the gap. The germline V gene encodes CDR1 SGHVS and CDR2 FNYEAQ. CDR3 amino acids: CASSSRTRLEQYF. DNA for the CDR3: TGTGCCAGCAGCTCTCGGACACGTCTCGAGCAGTACTTC.

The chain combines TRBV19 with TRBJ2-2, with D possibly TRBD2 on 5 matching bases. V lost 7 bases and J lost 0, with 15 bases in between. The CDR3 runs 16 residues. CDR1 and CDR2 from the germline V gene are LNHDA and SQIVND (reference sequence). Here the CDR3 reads CASTRGPGTNTGELFF. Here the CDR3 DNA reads TGTGCCAGTACCAGAGGCCCGGGAACGAACACCGGGGAGCTGTTTTTT.

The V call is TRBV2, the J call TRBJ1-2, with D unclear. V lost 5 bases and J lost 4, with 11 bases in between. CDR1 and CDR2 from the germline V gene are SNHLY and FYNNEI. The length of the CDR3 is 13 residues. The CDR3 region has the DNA TGTGCCAGCAGTCCGGGGTGGGCCTATGGCTACACCTTC. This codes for CASSPGWAYGYTF.

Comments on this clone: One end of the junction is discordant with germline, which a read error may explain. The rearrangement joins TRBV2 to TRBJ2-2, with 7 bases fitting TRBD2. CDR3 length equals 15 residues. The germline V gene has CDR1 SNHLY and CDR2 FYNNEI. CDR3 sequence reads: CASNQASGNPGELFF. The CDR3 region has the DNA TGTGCCAGTAATCAGGCCAGCGGGAACCCCGGGGAGCTGTTTTTT.

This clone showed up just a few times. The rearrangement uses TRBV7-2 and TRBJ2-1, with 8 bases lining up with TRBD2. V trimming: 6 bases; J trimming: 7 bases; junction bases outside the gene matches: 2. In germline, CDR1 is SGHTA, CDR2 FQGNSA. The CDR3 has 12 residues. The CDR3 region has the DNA TGTGCCAGCAGTCGACTAGCGAATGAGCAGTTCTTC. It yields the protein CASSRLANEQFF.